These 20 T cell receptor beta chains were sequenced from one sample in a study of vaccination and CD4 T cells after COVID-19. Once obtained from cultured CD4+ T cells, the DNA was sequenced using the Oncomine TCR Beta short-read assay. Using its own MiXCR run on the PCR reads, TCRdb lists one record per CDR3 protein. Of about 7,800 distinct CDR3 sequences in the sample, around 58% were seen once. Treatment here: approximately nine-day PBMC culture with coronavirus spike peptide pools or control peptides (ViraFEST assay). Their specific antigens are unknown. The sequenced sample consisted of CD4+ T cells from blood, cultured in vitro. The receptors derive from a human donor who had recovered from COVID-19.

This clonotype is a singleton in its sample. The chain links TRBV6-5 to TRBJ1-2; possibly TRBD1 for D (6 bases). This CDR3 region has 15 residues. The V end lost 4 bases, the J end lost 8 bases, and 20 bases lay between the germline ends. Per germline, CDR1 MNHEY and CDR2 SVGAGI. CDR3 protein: CASSCDGTPGSGYTF. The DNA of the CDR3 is TGTGCCAGCAGTTGCGATGGGACACCAGGGAGCGGCTACACCTTC.

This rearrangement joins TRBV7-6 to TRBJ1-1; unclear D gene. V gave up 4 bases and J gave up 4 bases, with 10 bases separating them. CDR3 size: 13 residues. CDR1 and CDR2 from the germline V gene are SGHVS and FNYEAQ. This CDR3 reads CASSYTRGTEAFF. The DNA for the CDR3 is TGTGCCAGCAGCTATACTAGAGGCACTGAAGCTTTCTTT.

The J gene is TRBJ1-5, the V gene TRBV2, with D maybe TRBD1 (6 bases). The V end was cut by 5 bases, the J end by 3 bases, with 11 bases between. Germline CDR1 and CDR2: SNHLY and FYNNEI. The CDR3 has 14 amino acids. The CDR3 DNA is TGTGCCAGCAGTTCAGTGGGACACAATCAGCCCCAGCATTTT. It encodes CASSSVGHNQPQHF.

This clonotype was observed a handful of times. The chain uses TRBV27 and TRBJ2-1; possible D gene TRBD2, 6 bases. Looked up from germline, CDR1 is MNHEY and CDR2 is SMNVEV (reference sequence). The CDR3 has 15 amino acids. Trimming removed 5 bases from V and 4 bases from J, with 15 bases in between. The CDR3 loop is CASSPGLPQYNEQFF. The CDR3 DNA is TGTGCCAGCAGTCCTGGACTACCTCAGTACAATGAGCAGTTCTTC.

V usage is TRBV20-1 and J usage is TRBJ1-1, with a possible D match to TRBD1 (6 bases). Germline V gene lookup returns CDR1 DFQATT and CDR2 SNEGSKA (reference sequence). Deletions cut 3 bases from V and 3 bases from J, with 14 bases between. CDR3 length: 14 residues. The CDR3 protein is CSARMGAPDTEAFF. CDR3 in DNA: TGCAGTGCTAGGATGGGGGCCCCCGACACTGAAGCTTTCTTT.

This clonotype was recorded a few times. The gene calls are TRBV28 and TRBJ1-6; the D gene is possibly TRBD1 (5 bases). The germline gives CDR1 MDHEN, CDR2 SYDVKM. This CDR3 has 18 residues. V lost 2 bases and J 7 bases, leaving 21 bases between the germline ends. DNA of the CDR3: TGTGCCAGCAGTTTAATGGTGGGACCAAGTACCGGAAATTCACCCCTCCACTTT. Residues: CASSLMVGPSTGNSPLHF.

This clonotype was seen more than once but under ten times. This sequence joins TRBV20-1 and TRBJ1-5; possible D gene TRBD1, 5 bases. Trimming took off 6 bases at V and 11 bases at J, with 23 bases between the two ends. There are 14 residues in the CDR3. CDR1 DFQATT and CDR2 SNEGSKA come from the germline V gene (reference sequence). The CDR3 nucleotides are TGCAGTGCGGCAGGGAGGACCGTAACTAAGGCCCAGCATTTT. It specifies CSAAGRTVTKAQHF.

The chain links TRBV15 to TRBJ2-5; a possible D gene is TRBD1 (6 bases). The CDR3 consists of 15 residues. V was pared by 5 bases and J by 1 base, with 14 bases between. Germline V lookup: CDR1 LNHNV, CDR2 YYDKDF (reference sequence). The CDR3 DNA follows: TGTGCCACCAGCGAACGGGGCAGGGGCCAAGAGACCCAGTACTTC. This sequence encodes CATSERGRGQETQYF.

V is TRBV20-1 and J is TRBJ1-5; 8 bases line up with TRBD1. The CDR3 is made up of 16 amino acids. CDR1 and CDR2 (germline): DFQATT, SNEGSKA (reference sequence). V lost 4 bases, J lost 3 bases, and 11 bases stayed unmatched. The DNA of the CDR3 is TGCAGTGCTACCCCAGACAGGGGTTCTAACAATCAGCCCCAGCATTTT. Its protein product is CSATPDRGSNNQPQHF.

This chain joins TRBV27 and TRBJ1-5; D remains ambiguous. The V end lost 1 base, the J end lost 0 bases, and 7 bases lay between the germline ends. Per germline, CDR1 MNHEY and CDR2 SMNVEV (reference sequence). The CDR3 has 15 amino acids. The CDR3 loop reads CASSLYGVSNQPQHF. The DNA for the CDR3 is TGTGCCAGCAGTTTATATGGGGTTAGCAATCAGCCCCAGCATTTT.

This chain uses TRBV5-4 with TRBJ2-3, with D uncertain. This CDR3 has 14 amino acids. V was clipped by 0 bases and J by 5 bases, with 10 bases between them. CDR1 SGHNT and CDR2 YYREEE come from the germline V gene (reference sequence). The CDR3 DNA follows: TGTGCCAGCAGCTTGGGTTCCCTTGGAGATACGCAGTATTTT. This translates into CASSLGSLGDTQYF.

The CDR3 region is CASSHWTKFANTGELFF. In DNA, the CDR3 is TGCGCCAGCAGCCACTGGACCAAGTTCGCGAACACCGGGGAGCTGTTTTTT. The rearrangement uses TRBV4-1 and TRBJ2-2; D is unclear. Trimming shortened V by 3 bases and J by 0 bases, and 14 bases separated the two germline ends. Germline assignment: CDR1 MGHRA and CDR2 YSYEKL. The length of the CDR3 is 17 residues.

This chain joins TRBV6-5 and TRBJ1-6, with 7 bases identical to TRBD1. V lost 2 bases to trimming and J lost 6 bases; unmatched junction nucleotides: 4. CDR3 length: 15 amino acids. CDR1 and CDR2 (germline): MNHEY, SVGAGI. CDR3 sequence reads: CASSYRQGANSPLHF. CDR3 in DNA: TGTGCCAGCAGTTACCGACAGGGAGCTAATTCACCCCTCCACTTT.

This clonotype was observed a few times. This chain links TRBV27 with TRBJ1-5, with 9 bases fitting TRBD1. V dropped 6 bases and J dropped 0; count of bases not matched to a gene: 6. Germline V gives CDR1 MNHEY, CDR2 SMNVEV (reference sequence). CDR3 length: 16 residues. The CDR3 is CASRETGGYSNQPQHF. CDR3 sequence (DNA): TGTGCCAGCAGAGAGACAGGGGGTTATAGCAATCAGCCCCAGCATTTT.

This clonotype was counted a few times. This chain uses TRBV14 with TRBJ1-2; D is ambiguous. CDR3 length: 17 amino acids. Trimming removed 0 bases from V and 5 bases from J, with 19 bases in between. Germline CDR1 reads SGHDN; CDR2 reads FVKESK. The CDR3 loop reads CASSQETGPFLGYGYTF. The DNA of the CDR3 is TGTGCCAGCAGCCAAGAGACGGGTCCCTTTTTAGGGTATGGCTACACCTTC.

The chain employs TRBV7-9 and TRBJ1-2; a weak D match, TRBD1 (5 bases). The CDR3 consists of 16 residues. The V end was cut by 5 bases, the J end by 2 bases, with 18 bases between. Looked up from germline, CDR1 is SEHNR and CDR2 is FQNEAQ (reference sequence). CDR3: CASSPVPGPDNYGYTF. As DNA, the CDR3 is TGTGCCAGCAGCCCTGTCCCAGGGCCGGACAACTATGGCTACACCTTC.

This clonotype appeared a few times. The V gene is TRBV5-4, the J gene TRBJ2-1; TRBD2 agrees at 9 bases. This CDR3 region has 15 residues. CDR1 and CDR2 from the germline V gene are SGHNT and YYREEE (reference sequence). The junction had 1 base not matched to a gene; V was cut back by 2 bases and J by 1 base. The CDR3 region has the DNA TGTGCCAGCAGCTTAAGCGGGAGGTCCTACAATGAGCAGTTCTTC. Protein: CASSLSGRSYNEQFF.

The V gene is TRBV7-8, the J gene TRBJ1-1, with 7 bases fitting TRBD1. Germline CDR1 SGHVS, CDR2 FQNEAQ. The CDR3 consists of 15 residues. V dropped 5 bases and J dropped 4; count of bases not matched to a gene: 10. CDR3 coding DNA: TGTGCCAGCAGCGCGAGGGACAGTGTCGGCACTGAAGCTTTCTTT. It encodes CASSARDSVGTEAFF. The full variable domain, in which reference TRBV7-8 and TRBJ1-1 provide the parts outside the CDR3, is GAGVSQSPRYKVAKRGQDVALRCDPISGHVSLFWYQQALGQGPEFLTYFQNEAQLDKSGLPSDRFFAERPEGSVSTLKIQRTQQEDSAVYLCASSARDSVGTEAFFGQGTRLTVV.

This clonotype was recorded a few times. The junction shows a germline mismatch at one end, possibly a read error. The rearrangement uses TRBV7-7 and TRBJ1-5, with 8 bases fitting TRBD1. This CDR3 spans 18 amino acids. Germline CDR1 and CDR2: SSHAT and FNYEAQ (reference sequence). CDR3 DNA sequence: TGTGCTAGCAGCTCCAACTCCAGGGGGCGCGGTTCGAATCAGCCCCAGCATTTT. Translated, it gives CASSSNSRGRGSNQPQHF.

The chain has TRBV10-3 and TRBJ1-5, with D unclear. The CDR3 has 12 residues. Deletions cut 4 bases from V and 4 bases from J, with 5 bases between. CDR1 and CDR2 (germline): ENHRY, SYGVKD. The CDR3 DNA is TGTGCCATCAGTGTAGAAAATCAGCCCCAGCATTTT. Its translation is CAISVENQPQHF.